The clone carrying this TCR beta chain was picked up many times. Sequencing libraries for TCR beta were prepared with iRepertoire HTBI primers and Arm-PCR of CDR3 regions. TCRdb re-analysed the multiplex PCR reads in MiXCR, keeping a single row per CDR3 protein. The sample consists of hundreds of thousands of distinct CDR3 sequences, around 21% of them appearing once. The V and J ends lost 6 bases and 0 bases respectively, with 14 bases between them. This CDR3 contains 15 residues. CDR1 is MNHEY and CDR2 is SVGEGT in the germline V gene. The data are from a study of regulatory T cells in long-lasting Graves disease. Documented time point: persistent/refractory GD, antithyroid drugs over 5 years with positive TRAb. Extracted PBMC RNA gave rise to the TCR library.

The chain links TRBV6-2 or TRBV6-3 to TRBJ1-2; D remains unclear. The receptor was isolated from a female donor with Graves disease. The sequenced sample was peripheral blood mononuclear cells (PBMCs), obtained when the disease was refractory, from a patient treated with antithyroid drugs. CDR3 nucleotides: TGTGCCAGCAGGGAGTACCCACAAACTAACTATGGCTACACCTTC. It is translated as CASREYPQTNYGYTF.